These 9 T cell receptor beta chains share one sample of origin, sequenced in a study of blood T cell repertoires in COVID-19. TCRdb's copy holds only in-frame clones and misses some; the assay was immunoSEQ multiplex PCR. The sample shows roughly 70,000 clones, approximately 90% of them seen only once. The sample taken for sequencing was peripheral blood. All receptors derive from a woman aged 80 or older with acute or convalescent COVID-19.

The chain joins TRBV5-8 to TRBJ1-5, with D unresolved. The CDR3 spans 17 residues. The V end was cut by 4 bases, the J end by 1 base, with 18 bases between. Germline V lookup: CDR1 SGHTS, CDR2 YDEGEE. The DNA of the CDR3 is TGTGCCAGCAGCCCGACTAGTACATCGGGGAGCAATCAGCCCCAGCATTTT. Translation: CASSPTSTSGSNQPQHF. The entire variable domain, with the rest obtained from reference TRBV5-8 and TRBJ1-5, is as follows: EAGVTQSPTHLIKTRGQQATLRCSPISGHTSVYWYQQALGLGLQFLLWYDEGEERNRGNFPPRFSGRQFPNYSSELNVNALELEDSALYLCASSPTSTSGSNQPQHFGDGTRLSIL.

There are a few counts of this clone. The chain couples TRBV2 to TRBJ1-2; perhaps TRBD1 as D (6 bases). CDR3 length: 12 amino acids. Trimming shortened V by 9 bases and J by 7 bases, and 15 bases separated the two germline ends. Germline V lookup: CDR1 SNHLY, CDR2 FYNNEI. In DNA, the CDR3 is TGTGCCAGTGGTCGGGGGGCTGCTGGCTACACCTTC. Protein product: CASGRGAAGYTF.

The V and J genes are TRBV19 and TRBJ1-2, with 12 bases fitting TRBD1. The trim removed 9 bases at V and 4 bases at J, leaving 12 bases unmatched. The CDR3 spans 16 residues. Germline V gene data show CDR1 as LNHDA and CDR2 as SQIVND (reference sequence). The CDR3 nucleotides read TGTGCCAGCACACCCGTGGGACAGGGGGCCGGCTATGGCTACACCTTC. Its protein product is CASTPVGQGAGYGYTF.

The gene calls are TRBV25-1 and TRBJ2-7; 10 positions match TRBD2. Germline V gene lookup returns CDR1 MGHDK and CDR2 SYGVNS. The CDR3 sequence is 14 residues long. Losses at the gene ends were 8 bases for V and 2 bases for J; bases not matched to a gene: 6. The CDR3 loop reads CASGKAGGPYEQYF. The CDR3, as DNA: TGTGCCAGCGGCAAAGCGGGAGGGCCCTACGAGCAGTACTTC.

The V call is TRBV6-2 or TRBV6-3, the J call TRBJ2-1; 10 bases fit TRBD1. Losses at the gene ends were 3 bases for V and 4 bases for J; bases not matched to a gene: 18. The germline V gene encodes CDR1 MNHEY and CDR2 SVGEGT. CDR3 length: 20 amino acids. The chain's CDR3 is CASSYSGTGVRLAVYNEQFF. The CDR3 region has the DNA TGTGCCAGCAGTTATAGCGGGACAGGGGTTAGACTAGCAGTTTACAATGAGCAGTTCTTC.

The V call is TRBV5-1, the J call TRBJ2-3; the D is unclear. The CDR3 spans 15 residues. The germline V and J ends were trimmed by 0 bases and 0 bases, with 8 bases remaining between them. CDR1 SGHRS and CDR2 YFSETQ come from the germline V gene. CDR3 sequence: CASSLVVSSTDTQYF. In DNA, the CDR3 is TGCGCCAGCAGCTTGGTCGTTAGTAGCACAGATACGCAGTATTTT.

The chain carries TRBV7-2 and TRBJ2-1, with a weak D call TRBD2 (6 bases). Germline CDR1 and CDR2: SGHTA and FQGNSA. The germline V and J ends were trimmed by 2 bases and 3 bases, with 20 bases remaining between them. CDR3 length: 18 amino acids. CDR3 DNA: TGTGCCAGCAGCTTATGGGGCGGGAAAGCGGCTTTCTACAATGAGCAGTTCTTC. This translates into CASSLWGGKAAFYNEQFF.

V and J are TRBV7-9 and TRBJ2-2, with 7 bases lining up with TRBD2. V trimming: 3 bases; J trimming: 6 bases; junction bases outside the gene matches: 1. CDR1 and CDR2 from the germline V gene are SEHNR and FQNEAQ (reference sequence). There are 13 residues in the CDR3. The CDR3 sequence is CASSFAGAGELFF. Here the CDR3 DNA reads TGTGCCAGCAGCTTCGCGGGAGCCGGGGAGCTGTTTTTT.

The V call is TRBV7-6, the J call TRBJ2-1; 7 bases match TRBD2. There are 15 residues in the CDR3. Germline CDR1 is SGHVS and CDR2 is FNYEAQ. V dropped 1 base and J dropped 10; count of bases not matched to a gene: 10. DNA of the CDR3: TGTGCCAGCAGCTTAGTGGGAGGGCCGATCGGCGAGCAGTTCTTC. It yields the protein CASSLVGGPIGEQFF.